This T cell receptor (beta chain) was captured in a study of T cells after yellow fever vaccination. Germline V gene data show CDR1 as DFQATT and CDR2 as SNEGSKA (reference sequence). CDR3 length: 13 amino acids. V was trimmed by 4 bases and J by 4 bases, leaving 14 bases between them. Study-level results: Any FACS-sorted repertoire could hold abundant clonotypes that contaminate it from the bulk population. Post-booster reappearance was seen for most primary-vaccination clones (roughly 97% CD4, roughly 86% CD8).

This clonotype was seen ten or more times. Antigen unknown. TCRdb used MiXCR to reprocess the 5' RACE reads, holding one entry per CDR3 protein. The sample yields around 300,000 distinct CDR3 sequences, over 3.5% seen once. This clonotype was sampled from a man younger than 35 who received the YFV17D yellow fever vaccine. Sample: PBMCs, taken 15 days after the yellow fever booster vaccination. This chain connects TRBV20-1 to TRBJ2-7; possible D gene TRBD2, 6 bases. The CDR3 coding sequence is TGCAGTGCTAATGGCGGGGTTAGTTACGAGCAGTACTTC. The encoded protein is CSANGGVSYEQYF.